The clone carrying this T cell receptor (beta chain) was observed many times. This CDR3 has 14 amino acids. The V and J ends lost 2 bases and 5 bases respectively, with 13 bases between them. Germline CDR1 and CDR2: SGHRS and YFSETQ. With 10-nucleotide random UMIs included, cDNA was synthesized by 5'RACE. In each sequencing run, over 160 million TCR-beta sequences were generated from 15-18 subjects. MiXCR was run by TCRdb on the 5' RACE reads, yielding one entry per CDR3 protein. The profile shows approximately 48,000 distinct CDR3 sequences, approximately 16% of them singletons. The data belong to a study of neurological immune-mediated disorders.

The sequenced sample was PBMCs. The sequence was obtained from a man aged 60-69 years in good health. The chain has TRBV5-1 and TRBJ1-2; D is perhaps TRBD1 (6 bases). The CDR3 DNA sequence: TGCGCCAGCAGCTTCACCGGCAGGGGTTATGGCTACACCTTC. It codes for CASSFTGRGYGYTF.